This TCR beta chain was observed in a study of blood T cell repertoires in COVID-19. About the study: Acute and convalescent COVID-19 samples came from the United States, Italy and Spain. T cells, B-cell-depleted T cells, or PBMCs supplied cDNA or gDNA.

Germline V gene lookup returns CDR1 SGHRS and CDR2 YFSETQ. The CDR3 spans 13 residues. V was shortened by 4 bases and J by 6 bases, with 13 bases between the two germline ends. Original data processing: Reference gene primer amplification in the assay estimated nucleated cell counts. Measured with immunoSEQ multiplex PCR; TCRdb has only the in-frame clones, and not every one. D and trimming were read from the DNA, whereas the V and J calls and clone size are those reported in that table. This repertoire shows tens of thousands of clones, 85% found once; its top ten account for 3.5% to 4.5%. Sequenced material: peripheral blood. This rearrangement joins TRBV5-1 to TRBJ1-2, with D possibly matching TRBD1 (5 bases). The clonotype comes from a man between 60 and 70 years old with acute or convalescent COVID-19. This CDR3 is CASSIGTEDGYTF. Written as DNA, the CDR3 is TGCGCCAGCAGCATCGGGACTGAAGATGGCTACACCTTC. The full variable domain, its missing parts supplied by reference TRBV5-1 and TRBJ1-2, is KAGVTQTPRYLIKTRGQQVTLSCSPISGHRSVSWYQQTPGQGLQFLFEYFSETQRNKGNFPGRFSGRQFSNSRSEMNVSTLELGDSALYLCASSIGTEDGYTFGSGTRLTVV.